The TCR beta chain described here comes from a study of T-cell memory formation after mild COVID-19. Across the study: TCR clusters were mostly confined to one donor each.

Constant-segment primers were used for 5'RACE, and the resulting TCR alpha and TCR beta cDNA libraries carried sample barcodes and UMIs. TCRdb passed the 5' RACE reads through MiXCR, listing each CDR3 protein once. The sample carries hundreds of thousands of distinct CDR3 sequences, 25% to 30% recorded once. The CDR3 is 13 residues long. Germline V CDR1 and CDR2: ENHRY, SYGVKD. With 0 bases removed from V and 8 bases from J, the gap between germline ends came to 10 bases. Points from the study as a whole: From day 15 to 85, contracting clones were balanced between CD4 and CD8, whereas later expanders leaned toward CD4+. Some clones that responded were present in memory (sampled pre-infection), which suggests cross-reactive memory joined.

About this clonotype: The antigen is not known.

What was sequenced was PBMCs or a T cell subset sorted from them (not recorded which). This chain uses TRBV10-3 with TRBJ1-2; D may be TRBD1 (5 bases). The TCR sequence derives from an adult woman who had mild COVID-19 (a few samples of this study predate the infection). Cell type and time point are not known. The DNA of the CDR3 is TGTGCCATCAGTGAGTCTGGGGGAGGCGGCTACACCTTC. Its translation: CAISESGGGGYTF.